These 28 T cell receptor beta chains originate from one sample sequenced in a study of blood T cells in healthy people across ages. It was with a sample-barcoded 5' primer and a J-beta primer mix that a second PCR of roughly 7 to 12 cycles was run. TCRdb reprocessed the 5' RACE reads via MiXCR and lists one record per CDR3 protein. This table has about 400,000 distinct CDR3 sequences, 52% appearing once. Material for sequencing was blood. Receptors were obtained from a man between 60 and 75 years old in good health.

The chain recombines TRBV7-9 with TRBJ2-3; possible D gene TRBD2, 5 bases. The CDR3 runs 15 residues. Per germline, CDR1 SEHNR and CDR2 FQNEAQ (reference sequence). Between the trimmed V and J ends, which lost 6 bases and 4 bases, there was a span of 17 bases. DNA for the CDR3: TGTGCCAGCAGTGATTGGCAGGAGGTTGCAGATACGCAGTATTTT. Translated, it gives CASSDWQEVADTQYF.

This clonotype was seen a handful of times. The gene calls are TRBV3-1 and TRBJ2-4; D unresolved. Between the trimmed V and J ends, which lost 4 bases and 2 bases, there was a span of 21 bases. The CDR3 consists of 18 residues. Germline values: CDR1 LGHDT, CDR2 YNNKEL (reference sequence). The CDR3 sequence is CASSLGTRPMLPKNIQYF. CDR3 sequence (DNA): TGTGCCAGCAGCCTGGGTACAAGGCCTATGCTTCCCAAAAACATTCAGTACTTC.

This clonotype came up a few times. This CDR3 reads CSATGQGANQPQHF. In DNA, the CDR3 is TGCAGTGCTACCGGACAGGGGGCAAATCAGCCCCAGCATTTT. This chain links TRBV20-1 with TRBJ1-5; 11 bases line up with TRBD1. CDR1 and CDR2 from the germline V gene are DFQATT and SNEGSKA (reference sequence). The CDR3 covers 14 residues. V was clipped by 4 bases and J by 4 bases; unmatched bases: 3.

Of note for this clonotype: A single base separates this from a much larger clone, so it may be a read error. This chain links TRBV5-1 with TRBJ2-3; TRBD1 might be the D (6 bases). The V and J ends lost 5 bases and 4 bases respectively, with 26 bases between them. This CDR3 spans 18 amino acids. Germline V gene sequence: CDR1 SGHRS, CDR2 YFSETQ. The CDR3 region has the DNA TGCGCCAGCAGACCCAGGGGAATGGGTCGGGATAGCGCAGATACGCAGTATTTT. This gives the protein CASRPRGMGRDSADTQYF.

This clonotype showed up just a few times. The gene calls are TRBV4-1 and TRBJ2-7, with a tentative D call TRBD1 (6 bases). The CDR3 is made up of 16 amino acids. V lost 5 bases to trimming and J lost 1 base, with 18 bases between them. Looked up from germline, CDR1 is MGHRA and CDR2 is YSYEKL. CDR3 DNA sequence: TGCGCCAGCAGCAAAAATCGGGACACAATATCCTACGAGCAGTACTTC. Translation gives CASSKNRDTISYEQYF.

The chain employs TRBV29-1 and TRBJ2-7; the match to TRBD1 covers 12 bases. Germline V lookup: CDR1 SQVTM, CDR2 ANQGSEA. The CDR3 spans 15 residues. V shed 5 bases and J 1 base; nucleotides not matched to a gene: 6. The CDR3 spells CSVSGTGGRSYEQYF. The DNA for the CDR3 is TGCAGCGTTTCCGGGACAGGGGGCAGGTCCTACGAGCAGTACTTC.

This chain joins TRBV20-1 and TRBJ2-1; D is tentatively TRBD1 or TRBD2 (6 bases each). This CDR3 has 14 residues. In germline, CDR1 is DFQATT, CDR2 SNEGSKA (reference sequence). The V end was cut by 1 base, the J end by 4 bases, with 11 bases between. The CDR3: CSARGQGGYNEQFF. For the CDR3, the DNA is TGCAGTGCTAGAGGCCAAGGGGGGTACAATGAGCAGTTCTTC.

The CDR3 region is CSAREATYEQYF. The DNA of the CDR3 is TGCAGTGCTAGAGAGGCGACCTACGAGCAGTACTTC. This chain connects TRBV20-1 to TRBJ2-7, with no clear D. CDR1 and CDR2 (germline): DFQATT, SNEGSKA (reference sequence). V was clipped by 0 bases and J by 2 bases, with 5 bases between them. The CDR3 has 12 amino acids.

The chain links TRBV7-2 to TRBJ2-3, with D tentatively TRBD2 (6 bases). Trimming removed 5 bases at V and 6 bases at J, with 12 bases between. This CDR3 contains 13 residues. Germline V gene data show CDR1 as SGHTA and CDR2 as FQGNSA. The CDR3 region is CASSVWREDTQYF. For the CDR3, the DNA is TGTGCCAGCAGCGTATGGAGGGAGGATACGCAGTATTTT.

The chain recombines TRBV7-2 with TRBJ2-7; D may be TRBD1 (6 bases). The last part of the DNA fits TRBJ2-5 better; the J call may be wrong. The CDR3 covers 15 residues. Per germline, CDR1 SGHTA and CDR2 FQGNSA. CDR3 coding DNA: TGTGCCAGCAGCGTCGGCAGGGGCAGCCAGGAGACCCAGTACTTC. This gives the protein CASSVGRGSQETQYF.

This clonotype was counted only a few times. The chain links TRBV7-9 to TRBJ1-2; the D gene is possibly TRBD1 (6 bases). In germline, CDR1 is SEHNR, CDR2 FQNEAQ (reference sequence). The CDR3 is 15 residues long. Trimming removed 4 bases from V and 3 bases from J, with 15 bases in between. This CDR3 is CASSSDARGDYGYTF. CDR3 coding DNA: TGTGCCAGCAGCTCGGACGCCAGGGGCGACTATGGCTACACCTTC.

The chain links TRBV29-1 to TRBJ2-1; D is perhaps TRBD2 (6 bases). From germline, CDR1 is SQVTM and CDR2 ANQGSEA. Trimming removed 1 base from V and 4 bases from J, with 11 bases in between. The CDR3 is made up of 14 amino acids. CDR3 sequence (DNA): TGCAGCGTTGAAGGTCTAGCGTCGTACAATGAGCAGTTCTTC. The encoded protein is CSVEGLASYNEQFF.

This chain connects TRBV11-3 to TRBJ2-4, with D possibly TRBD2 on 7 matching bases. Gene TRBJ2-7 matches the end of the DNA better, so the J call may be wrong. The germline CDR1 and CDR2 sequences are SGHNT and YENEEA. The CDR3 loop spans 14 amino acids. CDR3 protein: CASSLGGGNYEQYF. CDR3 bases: TGTGCCAGCAGCTTAGGCGGGGGCAACTACGAGCAGTACTTC.

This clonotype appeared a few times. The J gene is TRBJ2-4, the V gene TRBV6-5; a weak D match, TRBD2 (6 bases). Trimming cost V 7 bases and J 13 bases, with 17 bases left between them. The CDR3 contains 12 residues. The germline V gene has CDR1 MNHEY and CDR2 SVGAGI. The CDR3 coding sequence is TGTGCCAGCACCTCCACGTCGGGGGAGCAGTACTTC. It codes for CASTSTSGEQYF.

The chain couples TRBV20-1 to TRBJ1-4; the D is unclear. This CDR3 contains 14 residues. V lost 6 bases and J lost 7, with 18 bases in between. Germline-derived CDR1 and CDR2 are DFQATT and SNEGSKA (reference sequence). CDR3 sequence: CSATEAGSGEKLFF. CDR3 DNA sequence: TGCAGTGCCACCGAGGCCGGAAGCGGTGAAAAACTGTTTTTT.

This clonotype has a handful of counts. The CDR3 DNA follows: TGTGCCAGCAGCCCGGGCGGGGTTTTAAGAGGGGAGCAGTTCTTC. Translation gives CASSPGGVLRGEQFF. The V gene is TRBV7-2, the J gene TRBJ2-1; D is perhaps TRBD2 (6 bases). The V end was cut by 5 bases, the J end by 10 bases, with 21 bases between. The CDR3 is made up of 15 amino acids. Germline lookup yields CDR1 SGHTA and CDR2 FQGNSA.

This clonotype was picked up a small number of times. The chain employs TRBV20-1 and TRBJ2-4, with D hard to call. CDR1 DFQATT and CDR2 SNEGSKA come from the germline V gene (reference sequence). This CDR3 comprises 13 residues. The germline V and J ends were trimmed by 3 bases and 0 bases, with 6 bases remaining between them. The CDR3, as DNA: TGCAGTGCTAGGAATCTAGCCAAAAACATTCAGTACTTC. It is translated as CSARNLAKNIQYF.

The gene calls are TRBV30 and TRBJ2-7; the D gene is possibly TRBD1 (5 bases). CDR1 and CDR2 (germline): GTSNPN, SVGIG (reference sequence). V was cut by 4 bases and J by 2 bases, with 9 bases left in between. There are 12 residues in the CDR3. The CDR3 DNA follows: TGTGCCTGGACCTCAGGGACCTACGAGCAGTACTTC. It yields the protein CAWTSGTYEQYF.

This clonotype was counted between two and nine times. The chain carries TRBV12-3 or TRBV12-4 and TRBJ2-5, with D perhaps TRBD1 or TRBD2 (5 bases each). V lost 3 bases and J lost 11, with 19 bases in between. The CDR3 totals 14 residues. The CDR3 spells CASSLGVRESEQYF. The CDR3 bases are TGTGCCAGCAGTTTGGGGGTAAGGGAGTCGGAGCAGTACTTC.

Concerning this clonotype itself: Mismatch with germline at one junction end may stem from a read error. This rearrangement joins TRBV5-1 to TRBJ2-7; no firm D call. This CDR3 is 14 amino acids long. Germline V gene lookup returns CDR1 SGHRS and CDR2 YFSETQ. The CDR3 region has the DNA TGCGTCAGCAGCCGGACGGCTAGCTCCTACGAGCAGTACTTC. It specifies CVSSRTASSYEQYF.

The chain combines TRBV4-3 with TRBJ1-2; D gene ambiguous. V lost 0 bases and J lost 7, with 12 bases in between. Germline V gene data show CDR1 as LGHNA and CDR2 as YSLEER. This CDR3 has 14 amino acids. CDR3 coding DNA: TGCGCCAGCAGCCAAGATCGGGGTTACGGTGGCTACACCTTC. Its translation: CASSQDRGYGGYTF.

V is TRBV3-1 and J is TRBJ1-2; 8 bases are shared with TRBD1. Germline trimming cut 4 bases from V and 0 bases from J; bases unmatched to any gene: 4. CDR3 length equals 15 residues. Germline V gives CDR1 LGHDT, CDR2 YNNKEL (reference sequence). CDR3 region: CASSPGTGANYGYTF. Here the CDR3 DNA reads TGTGCCAGCAGCCCTGGGACAGGAGCTAACTATGGCTACACCTTC.

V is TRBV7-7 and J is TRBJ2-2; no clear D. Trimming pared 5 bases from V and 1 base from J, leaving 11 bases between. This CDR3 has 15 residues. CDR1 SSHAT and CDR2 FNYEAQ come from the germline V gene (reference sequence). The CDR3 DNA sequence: TGTGCCAGCAGCCCGGACCTCCTGAACACCGGGGAGCTGTTTTTT. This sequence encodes CASSPDLLNTGELFF.

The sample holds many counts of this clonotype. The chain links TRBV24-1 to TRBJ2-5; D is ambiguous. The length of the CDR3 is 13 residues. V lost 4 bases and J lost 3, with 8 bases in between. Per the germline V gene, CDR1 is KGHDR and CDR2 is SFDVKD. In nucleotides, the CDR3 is TGTGCCACCAGTGACAGTATGGAAGAGACCCAGTACTTC. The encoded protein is CATSDSMEETQYF.

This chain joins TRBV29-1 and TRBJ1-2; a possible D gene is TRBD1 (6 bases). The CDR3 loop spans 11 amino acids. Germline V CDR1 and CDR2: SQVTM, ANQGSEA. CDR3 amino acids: CTSQGPDGYTF. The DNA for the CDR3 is TGCACATCACAGGGACCCGATGGCTACACCTTC. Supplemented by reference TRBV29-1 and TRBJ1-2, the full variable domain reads SAVISQKPSRDICQRGTSLTIQCQVDSQVTMMFWYRQQPGQSLTLIATANQGSEATYESGFVIDKFPISRPNLTFSTLTVSNMSPEDSSIYLCTSQGPDGYTFGSGTRLTVV.

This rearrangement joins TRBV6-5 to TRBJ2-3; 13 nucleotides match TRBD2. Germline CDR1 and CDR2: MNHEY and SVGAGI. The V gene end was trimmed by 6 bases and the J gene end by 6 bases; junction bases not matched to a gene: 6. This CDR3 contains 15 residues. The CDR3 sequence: CASRTLAGGSDTQYF. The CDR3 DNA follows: TGTGCCAGCAGAACACTAGCGGGAGGGTCGGATACGCAGTATTTT.

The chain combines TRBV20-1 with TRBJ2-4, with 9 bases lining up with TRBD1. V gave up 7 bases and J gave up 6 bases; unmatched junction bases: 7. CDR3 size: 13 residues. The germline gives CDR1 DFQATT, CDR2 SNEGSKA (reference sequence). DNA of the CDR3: TGCAGTGTATCCGGGACAGGGAGAAACATTCAGTACTTC. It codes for CSVSGTGRNIQYF.

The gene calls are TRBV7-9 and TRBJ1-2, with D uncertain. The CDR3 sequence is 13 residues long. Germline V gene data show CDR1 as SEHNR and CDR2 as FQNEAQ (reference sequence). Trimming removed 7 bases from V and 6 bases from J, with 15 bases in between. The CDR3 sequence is CASTNGPNNGYTF. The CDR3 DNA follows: TGTGCCAGCACTAACGGGCCTAATAATGGCTACACCTTC. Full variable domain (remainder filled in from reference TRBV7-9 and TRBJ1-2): DTGVSQNPRHKITKRGQNVTFRCDPISEHNRLYWYRQTLGQGPEFLTYFQNEAQLEKSRLLSDRFSAERPKGSFSTLEIQRTEQGDSAMYLCASTNGPNNGYTFGSGTRLTVV.